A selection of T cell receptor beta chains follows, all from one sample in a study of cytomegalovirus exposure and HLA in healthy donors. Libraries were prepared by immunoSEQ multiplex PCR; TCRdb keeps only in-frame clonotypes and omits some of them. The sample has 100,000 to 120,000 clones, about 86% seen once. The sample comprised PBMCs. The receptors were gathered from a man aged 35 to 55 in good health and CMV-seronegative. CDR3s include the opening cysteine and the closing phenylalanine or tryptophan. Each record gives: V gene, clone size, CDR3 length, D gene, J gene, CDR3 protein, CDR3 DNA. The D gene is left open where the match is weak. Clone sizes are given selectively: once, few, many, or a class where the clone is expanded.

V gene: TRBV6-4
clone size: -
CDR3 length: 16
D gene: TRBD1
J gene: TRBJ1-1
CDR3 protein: CASSDSFGRGIGEAFF
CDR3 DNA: TGTGCCAGCAGTGACTCCTTCGGCAGGGGGATCGGTGAAGCTTTCTTT

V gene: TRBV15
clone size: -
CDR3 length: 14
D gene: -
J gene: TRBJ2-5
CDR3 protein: CATSRDRAQETQYF
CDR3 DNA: TGTGCCACCAGCAGAGACAGGGCCCAGGAGACCCAGTACTTC

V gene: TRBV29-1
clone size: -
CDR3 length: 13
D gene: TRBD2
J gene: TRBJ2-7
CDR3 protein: CSVGGAGFYEQYF
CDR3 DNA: TGCAGCGTCGGGGGGGCAGGGTTCTACGAGCAGTACTTC

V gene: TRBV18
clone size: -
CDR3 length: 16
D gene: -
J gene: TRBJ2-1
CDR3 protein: CASSPFWDTLYNEQFF
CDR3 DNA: TGTGCCAGCTCACCGTTTTGGGACACCCTTTACAATGAGCAGTTCTTC

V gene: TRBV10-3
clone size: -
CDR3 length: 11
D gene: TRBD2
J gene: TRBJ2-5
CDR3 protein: CASGSQETQYF
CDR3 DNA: TGTGCCAGCGGGAGTCAAGAGACCCAGTACTTC

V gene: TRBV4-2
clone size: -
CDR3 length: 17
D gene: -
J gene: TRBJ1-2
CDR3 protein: CASSQVGSEALNYGYTF
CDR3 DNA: TGTGCCAGCAGCCAAGTGGGTAGTGAGGCCCTAAACTATGGCTACACCTTC

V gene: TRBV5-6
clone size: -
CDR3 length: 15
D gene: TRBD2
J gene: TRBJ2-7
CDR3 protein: CASSAAGLAGSEQYF
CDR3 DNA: TGTGCCAGCAGCGCTGCGGGGCTAGCGGGGTCTGAGCAGTACTTC

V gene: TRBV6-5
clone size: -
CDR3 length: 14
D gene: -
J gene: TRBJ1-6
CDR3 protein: CASSRSSYNSPLHF
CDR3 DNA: TGTGCCAGCAGCCGGAGCTCCTATAATTCACCCCTCCACTTT

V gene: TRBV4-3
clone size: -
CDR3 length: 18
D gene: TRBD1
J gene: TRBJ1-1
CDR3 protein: CASSQRTGATPKNTEAFF
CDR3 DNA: TGCGCCAGCAGCCAGAGGACAGGGGCGACCCCAAAAAACACTGAAGCTTTCTTT

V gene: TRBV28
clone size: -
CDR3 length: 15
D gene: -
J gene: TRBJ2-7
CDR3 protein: CASSSETRAEYEQYF
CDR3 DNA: TGTGCCAGCAGCTCAGAAACGCGGGCGGAATACGAGCAGTACTTC

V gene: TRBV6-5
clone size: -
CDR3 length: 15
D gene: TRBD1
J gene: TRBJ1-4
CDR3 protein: CASSLDRGRNEKLFF
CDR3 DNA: TGTGCCAGCAGCCTTGACAGGGGGCGGAATGAAAAACTGTTTTTT

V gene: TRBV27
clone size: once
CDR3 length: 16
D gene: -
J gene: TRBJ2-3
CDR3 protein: CASSFYYGGETDTQYF
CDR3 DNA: TGTGCCAGCAGTTTCTACTACGGAGGAGAGACAGATACGCAGTATTTT

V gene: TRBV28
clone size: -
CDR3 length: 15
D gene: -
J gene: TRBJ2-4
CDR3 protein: CASSLEGKVKNIQYF
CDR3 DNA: TGTGCCAGCAGTTTGGAGGGGAAGGTCAAAAACATTCAGTACTTC

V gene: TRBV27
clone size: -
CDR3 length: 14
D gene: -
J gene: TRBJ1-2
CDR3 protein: CASSLLQGSGGYTF
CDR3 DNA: TGTGCCAGCAGTCTTCTCCAGGGTAGTGGTGGCTACACCTTC

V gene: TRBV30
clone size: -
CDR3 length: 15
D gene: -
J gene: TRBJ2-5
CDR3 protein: CAWSVPGGLQETQYF
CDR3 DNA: TGTGCCTGGAGTGTACCTGGGGGCCTCCAAGAGACCCAGTACTTC

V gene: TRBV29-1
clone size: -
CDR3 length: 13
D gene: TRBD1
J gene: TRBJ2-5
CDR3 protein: CSADRAVTGTQYF
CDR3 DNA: TGCAGCGCGGACAGGGCGGTGACGGGGACCCAGTACTTC

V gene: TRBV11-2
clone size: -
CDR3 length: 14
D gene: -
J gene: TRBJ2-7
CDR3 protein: CASSSGLMAGEQYF
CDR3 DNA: TGTGCCAGCAGCTCGGGACTGATGGCCGGCGAGCAGTACTTC

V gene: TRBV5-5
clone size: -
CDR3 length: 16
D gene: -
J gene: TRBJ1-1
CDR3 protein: CASSLEGTPRNTEAFF
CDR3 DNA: TGTGCCAGCAGCTTGGAAGGGACTCCCCGGAACACTGAAGCTTTCTTT

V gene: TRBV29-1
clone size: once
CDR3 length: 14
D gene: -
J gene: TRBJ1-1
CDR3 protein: CSVIVPPRVTEAFF
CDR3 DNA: TGCAGCGTCATTGTCCCCCCCAGGGTCACTGAAGCTTTCTTT

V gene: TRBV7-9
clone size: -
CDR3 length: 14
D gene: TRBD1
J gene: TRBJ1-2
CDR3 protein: CASSPGTGDYGYTF
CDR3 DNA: TGTGCCAGCAGCCCCGGGACAGGAGACTATGGCTACACCTTC

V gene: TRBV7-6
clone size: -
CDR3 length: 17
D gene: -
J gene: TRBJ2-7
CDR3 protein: CASSLAQSFGRSYEQYF
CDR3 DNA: TGTGCCAGCAGCTTAGCGCAATCATTCGGCAGGTCCTACGAGCAGTACTTC

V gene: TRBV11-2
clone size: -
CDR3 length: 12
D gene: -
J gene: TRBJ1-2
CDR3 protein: CASSLERFGYTF
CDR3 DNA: TGTGCCAGCAGCTTAGAGCGCTTTGGCTACACCTTC

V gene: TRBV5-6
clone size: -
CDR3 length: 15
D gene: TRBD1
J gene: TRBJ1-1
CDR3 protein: CASAPGGWSNTEAFF
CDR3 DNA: TGTGCCAGCGCCCCAGGGGGCTGGTCGAACACTGAAGCTTTCTTT

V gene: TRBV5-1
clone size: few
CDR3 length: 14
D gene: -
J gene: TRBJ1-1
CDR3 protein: CASSLETGNTEAFF
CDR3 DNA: TGCGCCAGCAGCTTGGAGACAGGAAACACTGAAGCTTTCTTT

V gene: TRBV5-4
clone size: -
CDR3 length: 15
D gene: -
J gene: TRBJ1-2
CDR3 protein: CASNAAGSVIYGYTF
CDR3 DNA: TGTGCCAGCAACGCTGCTGGAAGCGTGATTTATGGCTACACCTTC

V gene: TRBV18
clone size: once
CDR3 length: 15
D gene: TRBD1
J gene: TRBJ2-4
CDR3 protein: CASSPPADRPGIQYF
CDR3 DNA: TGTGCCAGCTCACCACCGGCGGACAGGCCAGGCATTCAGTACTTC

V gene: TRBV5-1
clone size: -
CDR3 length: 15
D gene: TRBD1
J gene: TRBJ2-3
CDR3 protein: CASSFRGQGSDTQYF
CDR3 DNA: TGCGCCAGCAGCTTCAGGGGACAGGGATCGGATACGCAGTATTTT

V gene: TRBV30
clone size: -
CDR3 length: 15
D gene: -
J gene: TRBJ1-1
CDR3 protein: CAWRTANRKGTEAFF
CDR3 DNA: TGTGCCTGGAGAACGGCTAACCGGAAGGGGACTGAAGCTTTCTTT

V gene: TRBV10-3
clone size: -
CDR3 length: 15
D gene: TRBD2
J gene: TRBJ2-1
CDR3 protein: CAISVGRAVSLEQFF
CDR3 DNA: TGTGCCATCAGTGTTGGGAGGGCTGTTTCACTCGAGCAGTTCTTC

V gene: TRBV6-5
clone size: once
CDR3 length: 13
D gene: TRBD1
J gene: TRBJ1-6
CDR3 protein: CASTGQGNSPLHF
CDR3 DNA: TGTGCCAGCACCGGACAGGGGAATTCACCCCTCCACTTT

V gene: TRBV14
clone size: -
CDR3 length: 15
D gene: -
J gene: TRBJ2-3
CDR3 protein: CASSSIGALGDTQYF
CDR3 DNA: TGTGCCAGCAGCTCGATTGGGGCCCTGGGAGATACGCAGTATTTT

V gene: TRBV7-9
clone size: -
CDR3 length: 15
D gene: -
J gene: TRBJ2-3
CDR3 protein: CASRLGTSYTDTQYF
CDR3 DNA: TGTGCCAGCCGTCTAGGGACAAGCTACACAGATACGCAGTATTTT

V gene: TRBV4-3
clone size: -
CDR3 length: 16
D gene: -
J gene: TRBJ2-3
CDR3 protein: CASSQDPNGRTDTQYF
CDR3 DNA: TGCGCCAGCAGCCAAGATCCCAATGGGCGCACAGATACGCAGTATTTT

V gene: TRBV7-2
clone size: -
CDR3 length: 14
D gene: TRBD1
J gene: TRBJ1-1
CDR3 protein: CASSPKDRVTEAFF
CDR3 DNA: TGTGCCAGCAGCCCTAAGGACAGGGTTACTGAAGCTTTCTTT

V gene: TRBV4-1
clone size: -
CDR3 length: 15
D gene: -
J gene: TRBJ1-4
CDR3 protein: CASSHRQLNNEKLFF
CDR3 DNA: TGCGCCAGCAGCCATAGACAGTTGAATAATGAAAAACTGTTTTTT

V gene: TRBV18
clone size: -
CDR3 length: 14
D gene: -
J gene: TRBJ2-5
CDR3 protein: CASSPGQSRETQYF
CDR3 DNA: TGTGCCAGCTCACCGGGGCAAAGTCGGGAGACCCAGTACTTC